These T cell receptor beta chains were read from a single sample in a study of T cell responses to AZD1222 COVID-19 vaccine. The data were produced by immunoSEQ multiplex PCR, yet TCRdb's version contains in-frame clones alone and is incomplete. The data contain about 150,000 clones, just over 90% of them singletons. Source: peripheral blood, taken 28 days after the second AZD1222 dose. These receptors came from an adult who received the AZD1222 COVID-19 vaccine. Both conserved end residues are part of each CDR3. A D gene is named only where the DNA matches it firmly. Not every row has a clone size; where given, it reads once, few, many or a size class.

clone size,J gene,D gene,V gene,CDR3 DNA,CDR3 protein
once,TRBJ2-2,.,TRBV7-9,TGTGCCAGCAAAGGCGGGGAGCTGTTTTTT,CASKGGELFF
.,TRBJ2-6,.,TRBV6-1,TGTGCCAGCAGTGAAAGCCCCTACTCTGGGGCCAACGTCCTGACTTTC,CASSESPYSGANVLTF
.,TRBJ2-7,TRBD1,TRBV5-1,TGCGCCAGCAATCAGGACAGGGCTGCCGAGCAGTACTTC,CASNQDRAAEQYF
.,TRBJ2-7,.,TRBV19,TGTGCCAGTAGTATCATCAAAGGGAACGAGCAGTACTTC,CASSIIKGNEQYF
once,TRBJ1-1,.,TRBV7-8,TGTGCCAGCAGCCCCGACAGAGAAGCTTTCTTT,CASSPDREAFF
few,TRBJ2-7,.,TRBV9,TGTGCCAGCAGCGTAGATGCATTCTCCGAGCAGTACTTC,CASSVDAFSEQYF
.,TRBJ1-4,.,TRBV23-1,TGCGCCTGCCCCCGGGGGCCGAATGAAAAACTGTTTTTT,CACPRGPNEKLFF
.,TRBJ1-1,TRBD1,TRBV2,TGTGCCAGCAGTGAAGACAGGGGCGCTTTCTTT,CASSEDRGAFF
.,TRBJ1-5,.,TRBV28,TGTGCCAGCAGTCCACAGGGGCCCCAGCATTTT,CASSPQGPQHF
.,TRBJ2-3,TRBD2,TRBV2,TGTGCCAGCAGTGCGGATAGCGGGAGTGGAGATACGCAGTATTTT,CASSADSGSGDTQYF
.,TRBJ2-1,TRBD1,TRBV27,TGTGCCAGCCGTAGGACAGGTTTGCTTCGAGGGGAGCAGTTCTTC,CASRRTGLLRGEQFF
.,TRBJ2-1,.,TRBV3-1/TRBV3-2,TGTGCCAGCAGTCAATCCACAGGGAGGAGTGAGCAGTTCTTC,CASSQSTGRSEQFF
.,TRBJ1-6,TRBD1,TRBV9,TGTGCCAGCAGCGTAGTCACAGGGGGGCTCCAACACTTT,CASSVVTGGLQHF
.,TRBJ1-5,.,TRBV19,TGTGCCAGTAGAAAGGGGAAGCCCAATCAGCCCCAGCATTTT,CASRKGKPNQPQHF
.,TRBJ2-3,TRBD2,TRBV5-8,TGTGCCAGCAGCTTTCTCCAGCGGGGGGACACAGATACGCAGTATTTT,CASSFLQRGDTDTQYF
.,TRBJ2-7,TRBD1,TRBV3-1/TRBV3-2,TGTGCCAGCAGCCGAAAACAGGGGGCGTCTCAAGAGCAGTACTTC,CASSRKQGASQEQYF
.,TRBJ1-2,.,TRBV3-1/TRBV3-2,TGTGCCAGCAGCCTGATAGACAGAGCTAACTATGGCTACACCTTC,CASSLIDRANYGYTF
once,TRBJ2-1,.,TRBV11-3,TGTGCCAGCAGCCGGGGACGGTCCCCCAATGAGCAGTTCTTC,CASSRGRSPNEQFF
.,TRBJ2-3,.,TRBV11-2,TGTGCCAGCAGCCAGACCTTAAAACAGGGATCTGGCACAGATACGCAGTATTTT,CASSQTLKQGSGTDTQYF
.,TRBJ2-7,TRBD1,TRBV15,TGTGCCACCAGCAGAGGAGTCTGGACAGGGGCCTACGAGCAGTACTTC,CATSRGVWTGAYEQYF
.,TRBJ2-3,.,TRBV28,TGTGCCAGCATGCCCCGCGGCAGGGGCACAGATACGCAGTATTTT,CASMPRGRGTDTQYF
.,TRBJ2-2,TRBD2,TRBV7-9,TGTGCCAGCAGCTTCGGACTAGCGGGGGGGCGAAGCACCGGGGAGCTGTTTTTT,CASSFGLAGGRSTGELFF
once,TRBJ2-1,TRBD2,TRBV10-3,TGTGCCATCAGTGACAGCGGGAGCGGCAATGAGCAGTTCTTC,CAISDSGSGNEQFF
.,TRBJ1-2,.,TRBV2,TGTGCCAGCAGTGGGTCACGATATGGCTACACCTTC,CASSGSRYGYTF
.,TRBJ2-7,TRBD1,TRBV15,TGTGCCACCAGCGGGACAGGGTTTGGCGAGCAGTACTTC,CATSGTGFGEQYF
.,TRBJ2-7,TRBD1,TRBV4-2,TGTGCCAGCAGCCAAAGTTCGGTGACAGGGCTAAAGTACGAGCAGTACTTC,CASSQSSVTGLKYEQYF
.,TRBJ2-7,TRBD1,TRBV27,TGTGCCAGCAGTTTATCAGCCGGGACAGGGGGTAGAGAGCAGTACTTC,CASSLSAGTGGREQYF